The 24 T cell receptor beta chains presented below share a single source sample, sequenced in a study of control samples from healthy donors and cancer patients. Using immunoSEQ multiplex PCR, the repertoire was profiled, and TCRdb retains in-frame clones only, with some absent. Found here are some 130,000 clones, roughly 92% of them singletons; the top ten hold 10% to 12%. Material for sequencing was blood. The receptors were gathered from a young man in good health.

This chain connects TRBV27 to TRBJ2-3; TRBD1 is a possible D gene (5 bases). The CDR3 length is 15 residues. From germline, CDR1 is MNHEY and CDR2 SMNVEV (reference sequence). V gave up 5 bases and J gave up 2 bases, with 14 bases separating them. In DNA form, the CDR3 reads TGTGCCAGCAGTCTCCAGGGCTCCCCCACAGATACGCAGTATTTT. This translates into CASSLQGSPTDTQYF.

The chain is built from TRBV5-4 and TRBJ2-2; TRBD1 agrees at 7 bases. The CDR3 has 15 residues. Germline CDR1 reads SGHNT; CDR2 reads YYREEE (reference sequence). The V and J ends lost 4 bases and 1 base, in that order; junction bases with no gene match: 4. The CDR3 region is CASSDRDRNTGELFF. The CDR3 DNA follows: TGTGCCAGCAGCGACCGGGACAGGAACACCGGGGAGCTGTTTTTT. Looking up the rest from reference TRBV5-4 and TRBJ2-2 gives the full variable domain: ETGVTQSPTHLIKTRGQQVTLRCSSQSGHNTVSWYQQALGQGPQFIFQYYREEENGRGNFPPRFSGLQFPNYSSELNVNALELDDSALYLCASSDRDRNTGELFFGEGSRLTVL.

The rearrangement uses TRBV15 and TRBJ1-1; the D is unclear. The V gene's germline CDR1 is LNHNV and CDR2 YYDKDF (reference sequence). V was clipped by 0 bases and J by 1 base, with 12 bases between them. The CDR3 is 16 amino acids. CDR3 in amino acids: CATSRELGVRNTEAFF. The CDR3 DNA reads as TGTGCCACCAGCAGAGAGCTCGGGGTTCGGAACACTGAAGCTTTCTTT.

The chain is built from TRBV7-9 and TRBJ2-3; tentatively, D is TRBD1 (6 bases). There are 14 residues in the CDR3. Germline values: CDR1 SEHNR, CDR2 FQNEAQ (reference sequence). The ends were cut back, 1 base at V and 2 bases at J, with 7 bases in the middle. CDR3 nucleotide sequence: TGTGCCAGCAGCTTAGACAGGGCCACAGATACGCAGTATTTT. It codes for CASSLDRATDTQYF.

The chain is built from TRBV5-4 and TRBJ1-2; 9 nucleotides line up with TRBD1. V lost 4 bases, J lost 3 bases, and 7 bases stayed unmatched. Per the germline V gene, CDR1 is SGHNT and CDR2 is YYREEE (reference sequence). The CDR3 runs to 15 residues. The CDR3 DNA is TGTGCCAGCAGCCCAGGACAGGGGATAGACTATGGCTACACCTTC. It encodes CASSPGQGIDYGYTF.

The V and J genes are TRBV12-3 or TRBV12-4 and TRBJ1-1; the D is unclear. This CDR3 spans 13 amino acids. Trimming took 3 bases from V and 0 from J, leaving 5 bases between them. The CDR3 is CASSFQMNTEAFF. For the CDR3, the DNA is TGTGCCAGCAGTTTCCAGATGAACACTGAAGCTTTCTTT.

V is TRBV11-3 and J is TRBJ1-1; 10 bases fit TRBD1. The germline V gene has CDR1 SGHNT and CDR2 YENEEA. The CDR3 loop spans 12 amino acids. The chain's CDR3 is CAGQGPNTEAFF. The CDR3 region has the DNA TGTGCGGGACAGGGGCCGAACACTGAAGCTTTCTTT.

In nucleotides, the CDR3 is TGTGCCACCTCTAGCGGGAGCTTCGATGAGCAGTTCTTC. Its translation: CATSSGSFDEQFF. The chain carries TRBV10-3 and TRBJ2-1, with 10 bases fitting TRBD2. Germline V gene lookup returns CDR1 ENHRY and CDR2 SYGVKD. The CDR3 consists of 13 residues. The V segment lost 10 bases and the J segment 8 bases; nucleotides outside the gene matches: 8.

The CDR3 sequence is CASSSTRAATEAFF. DNA for the CDR3: TGTGCCAGCAGCTCTACCCGGGCGGCCACTGAAGCTTTCTTT. The chain joins TRBV3-1 (or the pseudogene TRBV3-2) to TRBJ1-1; no clear D gene. Germline CDR1 LGHDT, CDR2 YNNKEL (reference sequence). V lost 5 bases and J lost 4, with 14 bases in between. CDR3 length: 14 residues.

The chain joins TRBV28 to TRBJ1-2, with TRBD1 matching 9 bases. This CDR3 has 19 amino acids. Germline V gene sequence: CDR1 MDHEN, CDR2 SYDVKM. Unmatched junction bases numbered 19, after V lost 6 bases and J lost 2 bases. In DNA, the CDR3 is TGTGCCAGCAGATCTAGGTTGTTCAGGGACAGGGTAGCGAACTATGGCTACACCTTC. Its protein is CASRSRLFRDRVANYGYTF.

In this sample, this clone turned up once. J is TRBJ2-1 and V is TRBV6-2 or TRBV6-3; TRBD2 is a possible D gene (5 bases). Trimming cost V 2 bases and J 10 bases, with 15 bases left between them. From germline, CDR1 is MNHEY and CDR2 SVGEGT. The CDR3 sequence is 14 residues long. The CDR3 sequence is CASSYPGRGGEQFF. CDR3 sequence (DNA): TGTGCCAGCAGTTACCCCGGACGCGGCGGGGAGCAGTTCTTC.

The chain uses TRBV7-2 and TRBJ2-1; tentatively, D is TRBD1 or TRBD2 (6 bases each). The CDR3 consists of 19 residues. Trimming took off 3 bases at V and 6 bases at J, with 27 bases between the two ends. Germline V gene data show CDR1 as SGHTA and CDR2 as FQGNSA. This CDR3 reads CASSFIPSGGWGASNEQFF. For the CDR3, the DNA is TGTGCCAGCAGCTTCATCCCCTCCGGAGGGTGGGGGGCGAGCAATGAGCAGTTCTTC.

The V gene is TRBV6-1, the J gene TRBJ1-6, with 9 bases lining up with TRBD1. From germline, CDR1 is MNHNS and CDR2 SASEGT. Trimming at V came to 4 bases and at J to 6 bases, leaving 7 bases not matched to a gene. The CDR3 consists of 16 residues. For the CDR3, the DNA is TGTGCCAGCAGTGTACAGGGACAGGGTGGTAATTCACCCCTCCACTTT. Translated, it gives CASSVQGQGGNSPLHF.

This chain uses TRBV5-6 with TRBJ2-1; 13 positions match TRBD2. Trimming cost V 4 bases and J 7 bases; bases outside gene matches: 11. From germline, CDR1 is SGHDT and CDR2 YYEEEE. The CDR3 contains 17 residues. CDR3 DNA sequence: TGTGCCAGCAGCCTGGGCGCGGGACTAGCGGGACTAAATGAGCAGTTCTTC. Protein product: CASSLGAGLAGLNEQFF.

The rearrangement links TRBV7-6 to TRBJ1-5; 7 bases align to TRBD1. V was pared by 2 bases and J by 2 bases, with 9 bases of the junction left unmatched. CDR1 is SGHVS, CDR2 FNYEAQ, per germline. The CDR3 is made up of 17 amino acids. DNA of the CDR3: TGTGCCAGCAGCTTAAGCTTAGGGGGCCTGGGCAATCAGCCCCAGCATTTT. This codes for CASSLSLGGLGNQPQHF.

This rearrangement joins TRBV21-1 to TRBJ1-1; the tabulated D call, TRBD1, remains unverified against the DNA. TRBV21-1 is designated a pseudogene. The CDR3 loop spans 14 amino acids. The chain's CDR3 is CASRHTGYHTEAFF. The CDR3 region has the DNA TGTGCCAGCAGACATACAGGGTATCACACTGAAGCTTTCTTT.

The chain is built from TRBV29-1 and TRBJ2-3; D is unclear. V was cut by 7 bases and J by 1 base, with 18 bases left in between. The CDR3 extends over 15 amino acids. Per the germline V gene, CDR1 is SQVTM and CDR2 is ANQGSEA. CDR3 region: CSAATLGAGTDTQYF. The DNA of the CDR3 is TGCAGCGCCGCCACCTTAGGAGCTGGCACAGATACGCAGTATTTT.

The V gene is TRBV10-3, the J gene TRBJ2-5; D might be TRBD2 (6 bases). V lost 0 bases to trimming and J lost 5 bases, with 16 bases between them. The CDR3 is 16 residues long. Germline V lookup: CDR1 ENHRY, CDR2 SYGVKD. Here the CDR3 reads CAISESTRGGVETQYF. CDR3 nucleotides: TGTGCCATCAGTGAGTCGACTCGGGGCGGGGTTGAGACCCAGTACTTC.

The chain carries TRBV29-1 and TRBJ1-1; TRBD1 matches at 10 bases. In germline, CDR1 is SQVTM, CDR2 ANQGSEA. The junction had 4 bases not matched to a gene; V was cut back by 7 bases and J by 5 bases. The CDR3 is made up of 12 amino acids. The CDR3 coding sequence is TGCAGCGCACGACAGGGGGCGACTGAAGCTTTCTTT. Protein: CSARQGATEAFF.

This clone was seen just once. V gene TRBV27 combines with J gene TRBJ2-1; 9 bases map to TRBD2. Looked up from germline, CDR1 is MNHEY and CDR2 is SMNVEV (reference sequence). V was clipped by 5 bases and J by 4 bases; unmatched bases: 6. This CDR3 contains 15 residues. The CDR3, as DNA: TGTGCCAGCAGTATCCGGACTAGCGAGTACAATGAGCAGTTCTTC. It specifies CASSIRTSEYNEQFF.

The chain joins TRBV9 to TRBJ2-1; 7 bases are shared with TRBD2. The V and J ends lost 0 bases and 0 bases, in that order; junction bases with no gene match: 6. Germline-derived CDR1 and CDR2 are SGDLS and YYNGEE. There are 17 residues in the CDR3. The CDR3 reads CASSVEGGGSSYNEQFF. The CDR3 DNA is TGTGCCAGCAGCGTAGAAGGAGGCGGGAGCTCCTACAATGAGCAGTTCTTC.

V is TRBV28 and J is TRBJ2-7, with 14 bases that match TRBD2. CDR3 length equals 15 residues. Germline V gene sequence: CDR1 MDHEN, CDR2 SYDVKM. V was clipped by 6 bases and J by 5 bases; unmatched bases: 6. The CDR3 region is CASSRQGLAGDEQYF. CDR3 bases: TGTGCCAGCAGCCGGCAGGGACTAGCGGGAGACGAGCAGTACTTC.

J is TRBJ1-2 and V is TRBV11-1; 7 bases are a match to TRBD1. This CDR3 comprises 14 residues. The germline V gene encodes CDR1 SGHAT and CDR2 FQDESV (reference sequence). Losses at the gene ends were 1 base for V and 4 bases for J; bases not matched to a gene: 3. DNA for the CDR3: TGTGCCAGCAGCTTAGAGGGGGACAGCTATGGCTACACCTTC. This codes for CASSLEGDSYGYTF.

This chain links TRBV7-9 with TRBJ1-2; D call uncertain. V was pared by 1 base and J by 5 bases, with 8 bases between. This CDR3 contains 13 residues. Germline V lookup: CDR1 SEHNR, CDR2 FQNEAQ (reference sequence). The CDR3 DNA follows: TGTGCCAGCAGCTTAGGAACAGCTTATGGCTACACCTTC. This encodes CASSLGTAYGYTF. Variable domain in full (rest from reference TRBV7-9 and TRBJ1-2): DTGVSQNPRHKITKRGQNVTFRCDPISEHNRLYWYRQTLGQGPEFLTYFQNEAQLEKSRLLSDRFSAERPKGSFSTLEIQRTEQGDSAMYLCASSLGTAYGYTFGSGTRLTVV.